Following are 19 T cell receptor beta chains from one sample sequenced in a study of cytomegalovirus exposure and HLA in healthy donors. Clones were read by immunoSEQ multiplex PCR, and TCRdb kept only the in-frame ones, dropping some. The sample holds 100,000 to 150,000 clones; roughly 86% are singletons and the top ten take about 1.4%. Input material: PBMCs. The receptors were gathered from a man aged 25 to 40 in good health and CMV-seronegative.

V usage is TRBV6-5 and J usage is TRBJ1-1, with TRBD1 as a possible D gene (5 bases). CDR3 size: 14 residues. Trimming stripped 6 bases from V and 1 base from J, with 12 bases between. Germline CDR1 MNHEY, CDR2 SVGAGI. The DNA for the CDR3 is TGTGCCAGCAGAATACGCAGGGAGAACACTGAAGCTTTCTTT. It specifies CASRIRRENTEAFF.

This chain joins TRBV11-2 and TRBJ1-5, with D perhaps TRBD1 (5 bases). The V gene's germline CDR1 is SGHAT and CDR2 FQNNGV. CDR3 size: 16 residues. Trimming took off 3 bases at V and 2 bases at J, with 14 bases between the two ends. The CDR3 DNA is TGTGCCAGCAGCTTGGGGGGGATTACGGGCAATCAGCCCCAGCATTTT. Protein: CASSLGGITGNQPQHF. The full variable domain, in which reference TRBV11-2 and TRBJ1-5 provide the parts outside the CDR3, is EAGVAQSPRYKIIEKRQSVAFWCNPISGHATLYWYQQILGQGPKLLIQFQNNGVVDDSQLPKDRFSAERLKGVDSTLKIQPAKLEDSAVYLCASSLGGITGNQPQHFGDGTRLSIL.

CDR3 sequence reads: CAIKTPAGDTGELFF. CDR3 DNA sequence: TGTGCCATCAAGACTCCGGCGGGCGACACCGGGGAGCTGTTTTTT. The chain couples TRBV10-3 to TRBJ2-2; a weak D match, TRBD2 (5 bases). The CDR3 is 15 amino acids. The germline CDR1 and CDR2 sequences are ENHRY and SYGVKD. Trimming removed 7 bases from V and 3 bases from J, with 15 bases in between.

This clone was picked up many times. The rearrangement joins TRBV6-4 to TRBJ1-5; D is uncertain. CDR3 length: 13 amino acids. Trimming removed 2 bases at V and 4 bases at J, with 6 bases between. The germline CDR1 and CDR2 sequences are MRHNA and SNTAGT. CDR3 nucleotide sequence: TGTGCCAGCAGTGACAGGGAGAATCAGCCCCAGCATTTT. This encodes CASSDRENQPQHF.

As DNA, the CDR3 is TGTGCCAGCAGCTTAGATTCGGGCGGGTTTGAGACCCAGTACTTC. It codes for CASSLDSGGFETQYF. The chain has TRBV11-3 and TRBJ2-5, with D perhaps TRBD2 (5 bases). This CDR3 is built from 15 residues. The V and J ends lost 0 bases and 5 bases respectively, with 13 bases between them. Per the germline V gene, CDR1 is SGHNT and CDR2 is YENEEA.

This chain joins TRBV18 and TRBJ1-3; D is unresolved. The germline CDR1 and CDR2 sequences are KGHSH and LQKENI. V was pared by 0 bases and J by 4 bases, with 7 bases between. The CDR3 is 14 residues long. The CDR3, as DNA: TGTGCCAGCTCACCACCGGCTCAGGGAAACACCATATATTTT. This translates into CASSPPAQGNTIYF. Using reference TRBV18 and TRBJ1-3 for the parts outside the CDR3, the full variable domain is NAGVMQNPRHLVRRRGQEARLRCSPMKGHSHVYWYRQLPEEGLKFMVYLQKENIIDESGMPKERFSAEFPKEGPSILRIQQVVRGDSAAYFCASSPPAQGNTIYFGEGSWLTVV.

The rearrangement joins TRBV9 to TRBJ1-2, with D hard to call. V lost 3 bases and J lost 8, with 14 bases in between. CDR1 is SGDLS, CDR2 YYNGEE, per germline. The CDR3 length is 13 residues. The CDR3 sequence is CASSASGSRGYTF. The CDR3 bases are TGTGCCAGCAGCGCAAGCGGAAGCAGGGGCTACACCTTC.

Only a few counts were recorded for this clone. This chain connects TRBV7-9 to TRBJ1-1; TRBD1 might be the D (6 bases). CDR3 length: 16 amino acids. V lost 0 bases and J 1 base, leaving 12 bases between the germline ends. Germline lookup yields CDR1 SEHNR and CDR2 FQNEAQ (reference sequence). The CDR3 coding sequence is TGTGCCAGCAGCTTAGCCCGAGGGGGTGAGAACACTGAAGCTTTCTTT. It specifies CASSLARGGENTEAFF.

The CDR3 DNA is TGTGCCAGCAGCCCTCCGGGGACAGGGACCTACGAGCAGTACTTC. It yields the protein CASSPPGTGTYEQYF. This chain joins TRBV11-2 and TRBJ2-7; 9 nucleotides match TRBD1. CDR1 SGHAT and CDR2 FQNNGV come from the germline V gene. This CDR3 is 15 amino acids long. V lost 5 bases, J lost 2 bases, and 7 bases stayed unmatched.

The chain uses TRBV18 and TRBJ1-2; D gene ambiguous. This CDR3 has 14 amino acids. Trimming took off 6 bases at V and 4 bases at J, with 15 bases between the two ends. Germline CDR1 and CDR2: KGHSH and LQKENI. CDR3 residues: CASSLSLELYGYTF. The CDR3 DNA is TGTGCCAGCTCCCTAAGCCTCGAGCTCTATGGCTACACCTTC.

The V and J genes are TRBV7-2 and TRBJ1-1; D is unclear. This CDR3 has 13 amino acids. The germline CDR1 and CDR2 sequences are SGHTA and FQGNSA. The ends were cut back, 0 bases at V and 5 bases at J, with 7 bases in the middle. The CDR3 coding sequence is TGTGCCAGCAGCTTAGCGGAGGGTACTGAAGCTTTCTTT. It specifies CASSLAEGTEAFF.

Written as DNA, the CDR3 is TGTGCCAGCAGTGGCCCTACAGGGGGAGCCCAGCATTTT. Amino acid sequence: CASSGPTGGAQHF. The genes are TRBV25-1 and TRBJ1-5; the match to TRBD1 covers 8 bases. The CDR3 spans 13 residues. Losses at the gene ends were 4 bases for V and 11 bases for J; bases not matched to a gene: 7. Germline CDR1 reads MGHDK; CDR2 reads SYGVNS.

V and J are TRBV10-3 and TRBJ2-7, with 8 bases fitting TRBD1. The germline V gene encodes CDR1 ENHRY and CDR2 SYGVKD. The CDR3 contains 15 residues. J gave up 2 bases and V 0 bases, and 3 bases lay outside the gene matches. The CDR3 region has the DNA TGTGCCATCAGTGAGTCGTTACAGGGGGCCTACGAGCAGTACTTC. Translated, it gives CAISESLQGAYEQYF.

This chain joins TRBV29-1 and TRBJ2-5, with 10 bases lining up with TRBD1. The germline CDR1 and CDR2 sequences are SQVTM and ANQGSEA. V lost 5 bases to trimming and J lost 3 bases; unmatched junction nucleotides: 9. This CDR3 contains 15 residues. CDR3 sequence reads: CSVLTPGQGKETQYF. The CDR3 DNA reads TGCAGCGTTCTGACCCCGGGACAGGGGAAAGAGACCCAGTACTTC.

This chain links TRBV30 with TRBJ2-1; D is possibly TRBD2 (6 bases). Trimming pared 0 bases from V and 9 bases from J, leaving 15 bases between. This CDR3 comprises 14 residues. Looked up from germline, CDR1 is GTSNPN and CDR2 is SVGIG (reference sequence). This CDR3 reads CAWSVGASAGEQFF. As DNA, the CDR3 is TGTGCCTGGAGTGTTGGGGCTAGCGCGGGTGAGCAGTTCTTC.

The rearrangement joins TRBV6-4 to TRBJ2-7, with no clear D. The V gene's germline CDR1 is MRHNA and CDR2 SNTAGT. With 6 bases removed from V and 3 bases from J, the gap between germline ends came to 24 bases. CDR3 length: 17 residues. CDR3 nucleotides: TGTGCCAGCAGGGGCCCACGTTTGGGTTGGGCCAACTACGAGCAGTACTTC. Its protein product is CASRGPRLGWANYEQYF.

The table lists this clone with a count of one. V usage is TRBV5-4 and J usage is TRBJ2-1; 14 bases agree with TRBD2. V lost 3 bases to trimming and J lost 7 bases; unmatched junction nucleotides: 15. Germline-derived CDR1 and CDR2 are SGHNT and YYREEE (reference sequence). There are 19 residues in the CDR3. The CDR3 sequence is CASSSGGLAGVSVGNEQFF. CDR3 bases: TGTGCCAGCAGCTCCGGGGGACTAGCGGGAGTATCAGTTGGTAATGAGCAGTTCTTC.

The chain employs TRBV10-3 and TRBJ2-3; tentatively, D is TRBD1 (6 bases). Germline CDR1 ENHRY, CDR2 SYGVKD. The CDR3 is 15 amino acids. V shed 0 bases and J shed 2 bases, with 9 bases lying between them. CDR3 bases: TGTGCCATCAGTGAGTCGGGGACACTCACAGATACGCAGTATTTT. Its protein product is CAISESGTLTDTQYF.

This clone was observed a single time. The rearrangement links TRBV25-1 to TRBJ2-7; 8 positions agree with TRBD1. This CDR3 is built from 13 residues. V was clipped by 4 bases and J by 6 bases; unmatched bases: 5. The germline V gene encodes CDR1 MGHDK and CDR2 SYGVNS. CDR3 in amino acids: CASSATGVFEQYF. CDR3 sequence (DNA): TGTGCCAGCAGTGCGACAGGGGTATTCGAGCAGTACTTC.